The rows below give T cell receptor beta chains drawn from one sample of a study of blood T cell repertoires in COVID-19. TCRdb's table, derived via immunoSEQ multiplex PCR, lists solely in-frame clones and lacks some. The table lists over 85,000 clones, about 85% of them singletons. The sample taken for sequencing was peripheral blood. The receptors here all came from a man in his forties or fifties with active COVID-19. Both conserved end residues are part of each CDR3. D genes are given only for firm matches. Some rows have no size entry. The others give once, few or many, or a class for an expanded clone.

size,D,V,J,DNA,CDR3
NA,NA,TRBV4-1,TRBJ2-3,TGCGCCAGCAGCCAACCGACTGCTAGCAAGAGCACAGATACGCAGTATTTT,CASSQPTASKSTDTQYF
NA,NA,TRBV30,TRBJ2-7,TGTGCCTGGAGTGTATACGGGGAAGGCGAGCAGTACTTC,CAWSVYGEGEQYF
NA,NA,TRBV4-2,TRBJ1-2,TGTGCCAGCAGCCAAGCAAACCTCGGGGGGGCTAATGGCTACACCTTC,CASSQANLGGANGYTF
NA,NA,TRBV4-3,TRBJ2-6,TGCGCCAGCAGCCAAGCTCGTGGGGCCGGGGCCAACGTCCTGACTTTC,CASSQARGAGANVLTF
NA,TRBD1,TRBV4-1,TRBJ1-1,TGCGCCAGCAGCCCCCTGAGGGGGCGGGTTCCCACTGAAGCTTTCTTT,CASSPLRGRVPTEAFF
NA,NA,TRBV29-1,TRBJ2-3,TGCAGCGGGATCAGGACAGATACGCAGTATTTT,CSGIRTDTQYF
NA,TRBD1,TRBV6-2/TRBV6-3,TRBJ2-7,TGTGCCAGCAGTAGTCGACAGGGTGGCTACGAGCAGTACTTC,CASSSRQGGYEQYF
NA,NA,TRBV7-8,TRBJ1-5,TGTGCCAGCAGCTCGTTAGATAGCAATCAGCCCCAGCATTTT,CASSSLDSNQPQHF
once,NA,TRBV11-2,TRBJ1-1,TGTGCCAGCAGCTCCCCGAGGTTCCCCGAAGCTTTCTTT,CASSSPRFPEAFF
NA,TRBD2,TRBV3-1/TRBV3-2,TRBJ2-4,TGTGCCAGCAGCCCCCGGGGTAGCGGGGGGGACCCTGCCAAAAACATTCAGTACTTC,CASSPRGSGGDPAKNIQYF
few,NA,TRBV4-2,TRBJ2-7,TGTGCCAGCAGCCCAGGGGGGTTGGGGGTGGAGGAGCAGTACTTC,CASSPGGLGVEEQYF
NA,TRBD2,TRBV14,TRBJ2-3,TGTGCCAGCAGCTTAAAGCGGGGGCCGGGAGATACGCAGTATTTT,CASSLKRGPGDTQYF
NA,TRBD2,TRBV7-2,TRBJ2-1,TGTGCCAGCAGCTTAGAAGCGGGGGGCTTTAAAAGCTCCTACAATGAGCAGTTCTTC,CASSLEAGGFKSSYNEQFF
NA,TRBD2,TRBV19,TRBJ2-3,TGTGCCAGTAGAAAGGGACTAGCGGGAACAGATACGCAGTATTTT,CASRKGLAGTDTQYF
once,NA,TRBV7-2,TRBJ1-5,TGTGCCAGCAGCTTAGCAGGGGTCAGGCAGCCCCAGCATTTT,CASSLAGVRQPQHF
NA,TRBD1,TRBV5-4,TRBJ1-3,TGTGCCAGCAGCCTGGGACAGGGAAGTAACGCTGGAAACACCATATATTTT,CASSLGQGSNAGNTIYF
NA,TRBD1,TRBV18,TRBJ1-4,TGTGCCAGCAATGGACAGGGAGCCACTAATGAAAAACTGTTTTTT,CASNGQGATNEKLFF
NA,TRBD1,TRBV14,TRBJ2-6,TGTGCCAGCAGCCTACAGGGGGCGGCCGGGGCCAACGTCCTGACTTTC,CASSLQGAAGANVLTF
NA,TRBD2,TRBV27,TRBJ2-7,TGTGCCAGCAGTTTCTCTCTGCCTAGCGCGGGGGGGGCTTACGAGCAGTACTTC,CASSFSLPSAGGAYEQYF
NA,NA,TRBV19,TRBJ1-1,TGTGCCAGTAGTATAAGAGAACCTAACACTGAAGCTTTCTTT,CASSIREPNTEAFF
NA,NA,TRBV6-4,TRBJ2-3,TGTGCCAGCAGTGATGCGGGTGAGGATACGCAGTATTTT,CASSDAGEDTQYF
NA,NA,TRBV15,TRBJ2-7,TGTGCCACCAGCAGAAACAGGGAGCGCGAGCAGTACTTC,CATSRNREREQYF
NA,NA,TRBV2,TRBJ2-7,TGTGCCAGCAAGTCTGACAGGAGCTCCTACGAGCAGTACTTC,CASKSDRSSYEQYF
once,NA,TRBV9,TRBJ2-1,TGTGCCAGCAGCGGATCTAGCAACTCCTACAATGAGCAGTTCTTC,CASSGSSNSYNEQFF
NA,TRBD2,TRBV12-3/TRBV12-4,TRBJ2-7,TGTGCCAGCAGCTCCAGTAGCGGGTACGAGCAGTACTTC,CASSSSSGYEQYF
NA,TRBD1,TRBV3-1/TRBV3-2,TRBJ2-3,TGTGCCAGCAGCCGGACCGGGACAGGTTCAGATACGCAGTATTTT,CASSRTGTGSDTQYF
NA,NA,TRBV12-3/TRBV12-4,TRBJ2-5,TGTGCCAGCACCTTTCGGAGTGAGACCCAGTACTTC,CASTFRSETQYF
NA,TRBD1,TRBV9,TRBJ1-4,TGTGCCAGCAGCGTAGCAGGGGGCCCGGATGAAAAACTGTTTTTT,CASSVAGGPDEKLFF
NA,TRBD1,TRBV6-5,TRBJ1-2,TGTGCCAGCAGCCTCCGGGGGACAGAAAGTGATGGCTACACCTTC,CASSLRGTESDGYTF
NA,NA,TRBV7-9,TRBJ1-4,TGTGCCAGCAGCTCATACACAGCAACTAATGAAAAACTGTTTTTT,CASSSYTATNEKLFF
NA,TRBD1,TRBV5-4,TRBJ2-1,TGTGCCAGCAGCCCGGGACAGGGGCCCTACAATGAGCAGTTCTTC,CASSPGQGPYNEQFF
NA,NA,TRBV6-2/TRBV6-3,TRBJ2-3,TGTGCCAGCAGTTCCCAGGGGTGGGGAGATACGCAGTATTTT,CASSSQGWGDTQYF
NA,TRBD1,TRBV12-5,TRBJ1-2,TGTGCTAGTGGACAGAGTCCGGGACAGCTAAACTATGGCTACACCTTC,CASGQSPGQLNYGYTF
NA,TRBD1,TRBV9,TRBJ1-3,TGTGCCAGCAGCGTAGAATGGACAGGGGCTGGAAACACCATATATTTT,CASSVEWTGAGNTIYF
once,NA,TRBV7-9,TRBJ1-1,TGTGCCAGCAGCGCCGGACAGAACACTGAAGCTTTCTTT,CASSAGQNTEAFF
NA,TRBD1,TRBV6-5,TRBJ1-1,TGTGCCAGCAGTACAGGGGCGAACACTGAAGCTTTCTTT,CASSTGANTEAFF
NA,NA,TRBV18,TRBJ1-2,TGTGCCAGCTCACACCCAGGGTCCTATGGCTACACCTTC,CASSHPGSYGYTF
NA,NA,TRBV30,TRBJ2-5,TGTGCCTGGACCCGTCAGGGGCCAGAGACCCAGTACTTC,CAWTRQGPETQYF
NA,NA,TRBV5-4,TRBJ2-2,TGTGCCAGCAGCTTGGCCGGCAGGGCGAACACCGGGGAGCTGTTTTTT,CASSLAGRANTGELFF
NA,TRBD1,TRBV6-5,TRBJ1-4,TGTGCCAGCCGACAGGGGAACGAAAAACTGTTTTTT,CASRQGNEKLFF
once,TRBD1,TRBV10-1,TRBJ2-1,TGCGCCAGTCCGACAGGGAAACCTTACAATGAGCAGTTCTTC,CASPTGKPYNEQFF
NA,NA,TRBV19,TRBJ1-5,TGTGCCAGTAGTGATGGGCCCTTCCACGGGGAGCCCCAGCATTTT,CASSDGPFHGEPQHF
NA,NA,TRBV15,TRBJ2-1,TGTGCCACCAGCCGAGCCCCCGGGACTCACGACAATGAGCAGTTCTTC,CATSRAPGTHDNEQFF
NA,NA,TRBV5-1,TRBJ2-1,TGCGCCAGCAGCTTGGCAGGGGCCTCCTACAATGAGCAGTTCTTC,CASSLAGASYNEQFF
many,NA,TRBV12-3/TRBV12-4,TRBJ2-1,TGTGCCAGCAGTGCCCCCAGGGACAATGAGCAGTTCTTC,CASSAPRDNEQFF
NA,NA,TRBV6-5,TRBJ1-6,TGTGCCAGCAGTTTGACCGTACGGGATAATTCACCCCTCCACTTT,CASSLTVRDNSPLHF
NA,NA,TRBV28,TRBJ2-3,TGTGCCAGCACGGGTGGTCGCGGGCCGGATACGCAGTATTTT,CASTGGRGPDTQYF
NA,NA,TRBV19,TRBJ1-3,TGTGCCAGTAGTTACGGGGTAATCTCTGGAAACACCATATATTTT,CASSYGVISGNTIYF
NA,TRBD1,TRBV5-4,TRBJ2-7,TGTGCCAGCAGCAGGGGGCACCAGGGTACCTACGAGCAGTACTTC,CASSRGHQGTYEQYF
NA,TRBD1,TRBV24-1,TRBJ2-7,TGTGCCACCAGGGGGACAGCCTCCTACGAGCAGTACTTC,CATRGTASYEQYF